This T cell receptor beta chain came from a study of blood T cell repertoires in COVID-19. Background on the study: The origin of the acute and convalescent COVID-19 samples was the United States, Italy and Spain. PBMCs, B-cell-depleted T cells, or T cells were the source of the cDNA or gDNA that made up the material.

Germline lookup yields CDR1 MNHNS and CDR2 SASEGT. J gave up 0 bases and V 2 bases, and 8 bases lay outside the gene matches. The CDR3 length is 17 residues. Authors' methods: It was from reference gene primer amplification that nucleated cell counts were estimated. TCRdb keeps only in-frame clones here, not all; method: immunoSEQ multiplex PCR. The V and J calls and clone size were taken over from that table, and D and trimming were inferred from the DNA. The data show about 99,000 clones, around 84% seen once. This TCR came from a man in his sixties or seventies with active or convalescent COVID-19. The material sequenced was peripheral blood. The V gene is TRBV6-1, the J gene TRBJ2-3; 7 bases agree with TRBD1. In DNA form, the CDR3 reads TGTGCCAGCAGTGAACGCCCGACAGGGTTTAGCACAGATACGCAGTATTTT. Protein sequence: CASSERPTGFSTDTQYF.